The 27 T cell receptor beta chains in this list originate from one sample, sequenced in a study of shared clonotypes between healthy human individuals. The method was immunoSEQ multiplex PCR; TCRdb's version includes in-frame clones alone and lacks a portion of them. The sample holds roughly 2.2 million clones, under 95% seen once. Sample: naive CD4+ T cells from PBMCs. Subset indicated: CD45RA+ positively selected. Receptors were obtained from a man between 18 and 29 years old in good health. Some clones in this sample may be carry-over from other donors' samples.

The V gene is TRBV7-3, the J gene TRBJ2-2, with D perhaps matching TRBD2 (6 bases). The CDR3 has 15 amino acids. The V end lost 3 bases, the J end lost 6 bases, and 14 bases lay between the germline ends. The germline V gene has CDR1 SGHTA and CDR2 FQGTGA. The CDR3 DNA reads TGTGCCAGCAGCTTTTCCCGGGAGAAGGCCGGGGAGCTGTTTTTT. Protein product: CASSFSREKAGELFF.

The chain uses TRBV7-3 and TRBJ1-1; possibly TRBD1 for D (5 bases). This CDR3 contains 15 residues. Trimming stripped 0 bases from V and 1 base from J, with 9 bases between. Germline V lookup: CDR1 SGHTA, CDR2 FQGTGA. The CDR3 spells CASSLTGGGNTEAFF. Here the CDR3 DNA reads TGTGCCAGCAGCTTAACAGGCGGGGGGAACACTGAAGCTTTCTTT.

This chain connects TRBV7-8 to TRBJ1-5, with D maybe TRBD1 (5 bases). There are 15 residues in the CDR3. Germline V lookup: CDR1 SGHVS, CDR2 FQNEAQ. The V end was cut by 5 bases, the J end by 5 bases, with 16 bases between. The CDR3 here is CASSPGTGPYQPQHF. CDR3 DNA: TGTGCCAGCAGCCCCGGGACCGGACCCTATCAGCCCCAGCATTTT.

The rearrangement joins TRBV5-4 to TRBJ2-3; maybe TRBD1 (6 bases). In germline, CDR1 is SGHNT, CDR2 YYREEE (reference sequence). CDR3 length: 15 residues. Between the trimmed V and J ends, which lost 3 bases and 3 bases, there was a span of 14 bases. For the CDR3, the DNA is TGTGCCAGCAGCTCAGGGGCACTTATGACAGATACGCAGTATTTT. Residues: CASSSGALMTDTQYF.

The count of this clone is one. The J gene is TRBJ2-6, the V gene TRBV6-1; D ambiguous. V dropped 2 bases and J dropped 0 bases, with 8 bases sitting between them. The CDR3 totals 16 residues. Germline values: CDR1 MNHNS, CDR2 SASEGT. CDR3 in amino acids: CASSERRASGANVLTF. For the CDR3, the DNA is TGTGCCAGCAGTGAACGTCGGGCCTCTGGGGCCAACGTCCTGACTTTC.

The V gene is TRBV13, the J gene TRBJ1-3; no clear D gene. CDR3 size: 17 residues. CDR1 is PRHDT, CDR2 FYEKMQ, per germline (reference sequence). Between the trimmed V and J ends, which lost 5 bases and 0 bases, there was a span of 17 bases. This chain's CDR3 is CASSPLVRAYSGNTIYF. The CDR3 nucleotides read TGTGCCAGCAGCCCCTTAGTCCGAGCCTACTCTGGAAACACCATATATTTT.

Of note for this clone: Other DNA sequences in this sample translate to the same CDR3. The V gene is TRBV9, the J gene TRBJ2-5, with 12 bases lining up with TRBD2. The CDR3 contains 15 residues. Trimming cost V 2 bases and J 5 bases; bases outside gene matches: 4. CDR1 SGDLS and CDR2 YYNGEE come from the germline V gene. This CDR3 reads CASSVASGRGETQYF. The CDR3 nucleotides read TGTGCCAGCAGCGTGGCTAGCGGGAGGGGGGAGACCCAGTACTTC.

The gene calls are TRBV5-1 and TRBJ2-2; the D is unclear. CDR1 is SGHRS and CDR2 is YFSETQ in the germline V gene. The CDR3 loop spans 16 amino acids. V was clipped by 1 base and J by 4 bases, with 14 bases between them. The CDR3 DNA is TGCGCCAGCAGCTTGAGGCACTCAATGACCACCGGGGAGCTGTTTTTT. As protein: CASSLRHSMTTGELFF. The full variable domain, its missing parts supplied by reference TRBV5-1 and TRBJ2-2, is KAGVTQTPRYLIKTRGQQVTLSCSPISGHRSVSWYQQTPGQGLQFLFEYFSETQRNKGNFPGRFSGRQFSNSRSEMNVSTLELGDSALYLCASSLRHSMTTGELFFGEGSRLTVL.

This chain links TRBV7-9 with TRBJ2-7, with D possibly matching TRBD1 (5 bases). This CDR3 is 13 amino acids long. V was cut by 7 bases and J by 2 bases, with 12 bases left in between. Per germline, CDR1 SEHNR and CDR2 FQNEAQ (reference sequence). The CDR3 is CASTEDNTYEQYF. The DNA of the CDR3 is TGTGCCAGCACCGAGGACAATACCTACGAGCAGTACTTC.

The chain combines TRBV19 with TRBJ2-7, with D possibly called TRBD1 or TRBD2 (5 bases each). The germline gives CDR1 LNHDA, CDR2 SQIVND (reference sequence). Trimming left V 10 bases short and J 7 bases short, with 26 bases between. This CDR3 is 15 amino acids long. The CDR3 DNA reads as TGTGCCACCCGGCGTGGGGGAACTTCTCCGGGGGAGCAGTACTTC. Translated: CATRRGGTSPGEQYF.

V gene TRBV2 combines with J gene TRBJ1-5, with 11 bases that match TRBD1. Germline CDR1 SNHLY, CDR2 FYNNEI. With 6 bases clipped from V and 7 bases from J, the junction kept 8 bases outside the gene matches. The CDR3 covers 15 residues. The DNA of the CDR3 is TGTGCCAGCAGCCCAGGGACAGGGGGATTACAGCCCCAGCATTTT. Translated, it gives CASSPGTGGLQPQHF.

The rearrangement uses TRBV6-5 and TRBJ2-7; TRBD2 agrees at 8 bases. V lost 0 bases, J lost 2 bases, and 0 bases stayed unmatched. The CDR3 is 14 amino acids. The germline V gene encodes CDR1 MNHEY and CDR2 SVGAGI. The CDR3 loop reads CASSYSLAAYEQYF. The CDR3 DNA reads as TGTGCCAGCAGTTACTCACTAGCGGCCTACGAGCAGTACTTC.

The chain is built from TRBV10-3 and TRBJ2-1, with 7 bases fitting TRBD2. Germline CDR1 and CDR2: ENHRY and SYGVKD. This CDR3 comprises 14 residues. The junction had 10 bases not matched to a gene; V was cut back by 11 bases and J by 3 bases. The CDR3 region is CASMDGRNYNEQFF. As DNA, the CDR3 is TGTGCCTCGATGGACGGGAGGAACTACAATGAGCAGTTCTTC.

The chain joins TRBV19 to TRBJ1-4; the match to TRBD1 covers 7 bases. This CDR3 is 13 amino acids long. V was clipped by 4 bases and J by 10 bases; unmatched bases: 6. Germline V gene data show CDR1 as LNHDA and CDR2 as SQIVND (reference sequence). The CDR3 bases are TGTGCCAGTAGTACTCGGGACAGTCCAAAACTGTTTTTT. Amino acid sequence: CASSTRDSPKLFF.

In this sample, this clone turned up once. The rearrangement uses TRBV18 and TRBJ1-3, with a tentative D call TRBD1 (5 bases). V shed 6 bases and J shed 4 bases, with 16 bases lying between them. Per germline, CDR1 KGHSH and CDR2 LQKENI. CDR3 length equals 15 residues. The CDR3 sequence: CASSSGTPLGNTIYF. In nucleotides, the CDR3 is TGTGCCAGCTCCTCCGGGACTCCCTTGGGAAACACCATATATTTT. The full variable domain, rest sourced from reference TRBV18 and TRBJ1-3, is NAGVMQNPRHLVRRRGQEARLRCSPMKGHSHVYWYRQLPEEGLKFMVYLQKENIIDESGMPKERFSAEFPKEGPSILRIQQVVRGDSAAYFCASSSGTPLGNTIYFGEGSWLTVV.

V and J are TRBV9 and TRBJ2-1; 10 bases match TRBD1. V gave up 2 bases and J gave up 9 bases; unmatched junction bases: 11. CDR3 length: 16 residues. In germline, CDR1 is SGDLS, CDR2 YYNGEE. CDR3 DNA sequence: TGTGCCAGCAGCGTCACCTCCAGGACAGGGGGTGGTGAGCAGTTCTTC. This translates into CASSVTSRTGGGEQFF.

The V call is TRBV29-1, the J call TRBJ1-3; 8 positions agree with TRBD1. Per the germline V gene, CDR1 is SQVTM and CDR2 is ANQGSEA. The V gene end was trimmed by 6 bases and the J gene end by 0 bases; junction bases not matched to a gene: 4. The CDR3 covers 14 residues. This CDR3 reads CSVGQGTSGNTIYF. CDR3 bases: TGCAGCGTCGGACAGGGAACCTCTGGAAACACCATATATTTT.

A few counts support this clone. The same CDR3 also results from other DNA sequences found in this sample. V is TRBV20-1 and J is TRBJ1-1, with D unclear. Germline CDR1 reads DFQATT; CDR2 reads SNEGSKA (reference sequence). The germline V and J ends were trimmed by 5 bases and 1 base, with 5 bases remaining between them. The CDR3 has 11 residues. CDR3 in amino acids: CSAPENTEAFF. In DNA, the CDR3 is TGCAGTGCTCCCGAGAACACTGAAGCTTTCTTT.

The chain combines TRBV9 with TRBJ1-5; D is undetermined. Germline V gene data show CDR1 as SGDLS and CDR2 as YYNGEE. This CDR3 has 13 residues. Trimming removed 4 bases at V and 9 bases at J, with 14 bases between. The CDR3 DNA is TGTGCCAGCAGCTCTGGACGGCCGCTGCCCCAGCATTTT. This gives the protein CASSSGRPLPQHF.

The J gene is TRBJ2-1, the V gene TRBV20-1; unclear D gene. The germline V gene has CDR1 DFQATT and CDR2 SNEGSKA (reference sequence). CDR3 length equals 11 residues. Trimming took off 5 bases at V and 7 bases at J, with 9 bases between the two ends. The CDR3 region has the DNA TGCAGTGCTCCCCGGACGAATGAGCAGTTCTTC. Protein sequence: CSAPRTNEQFF.

The genes are TRBV7-2 and TRBJ1-1, with a tentative D call TRBD1 (5 bases). Germline V gene sequence: CDR1 SGHTA, CDR2 FQGNSA. Trimming pared 0 bases from V and 3 bases from J, leaving 14 bases between. This CDR3 contains 16 residues. The CDR3: CASSLAHSGGYTEAFF. CDR3 sequence (DNA): TGTGCCAGCAGCTTAGCCCATAGTGGGGGGTACACTGAAGCTTTCTTT.

This sequence joins TRBV4-1 and TRBJ1-4; D may be TRBD1 (6 bases). Looked up from germline, CDR1 is MGHRA and CDR2 is YSYEKL. The CDR3 extends over 19 amino acids. V shed 1 base and J shed 3 bases, with 21 bases lying between them. The CDR3 DNA follows: TGCGCCAGCAGCCAAGTCCCGGGCCAGGGGAAGGGAGCTAATGAAAAACTGTTTTTT. This gives the protein CASSQVPGQGKGANEKLFF.

The chain carries TRBV11-2 and TRBJ2-7; D is unclear. Germline V gene data show CDR1 as SGHAT and CDR2 as FQNNGV. Trimming removed 5 bases from V and 3 bases from J, with 14 bases in between. The CDR3 consists of 14 residues. The CDR3 sequence is CASSISTGVYEQYF. CDR3 bases: TGTGCCAGCAGCATTAGTACTGGTGTCTACGAGCAGTACTTC.

The V and J genes are TRBV2 and TRBJ1-5; unclear D gene. Germline values: CDR1 SNHLY, CDR2 FYNNEI. The length of the CDR3 is 14 residues. V lost 2 bases, J lost 5 bases, and 10 bases lay in between. Here the CDR3 reads CASSERAEDQPQHF. The CDR3, as DNA: TGTGCCAGCAGTGAACGAGCTGAGGATCAGCCCCAGCATTTT.

For this clone: Other DNA sequences of this sample code for an identical CDR3. The rearrangement links TRBV2 to TRBJ1-5; 11 positions agree with TRBD1. This CDR3 has 14 amino acids. Germline values: CDR1 SNHLY, CDR2 FYNNEI. V dropped 6 bases and J dropped 6; count of bases not matched to a gene: 4. The CDR3 loop reads CASSAGTGGQPQHF. DNA of the CDR3: TGTGCCAGCAGCGCAGGGACAGGGGGTCAGCCCCAGCATTTT.

The chain employs TRBV14 and TRBJ1-2; the D gene is possibly TRBD1 (5 bases). Germline V gives CDR1 SGHDN, CDR2 FVKESK. The CDR3 extends over 13 amino acids. V gave up 1 base and J gave up 5 bases, with 8 bases separating them. The CDR3 coding sequence is TGTGCCAGCAGCCAAGCAGCAGGGTATGGCTACACCTTC. It specifies CASSQAAGYGYTF.

The V and J genes are TRBV18 and TRBJ1-2; D not certain. Looked up from germline, CDR1 is KGHSH and CDR2 is LQKENI. The germline V and J ends were trimmed by 6 bases and 0 bases, with 17 bases remaining between them. The CDR3 runs to 16 residues. The CDR3 is CASSNQWVRANYGYTF. CDR3 nucleotide sequence: TGTGCCAGCTCGAACCAGTGGGTTCGGGCTAACTATGGCTACACCTTC. Based on the CDR3 plus reference TRBV18 and TRBJ1-2, the full variable domain is NAGVMQNPRHLVRRRGQEARLRCSPMKGHSHVYWYRQLPEEGLKFMVYLQKENIIDESGMPKERFSAEFPKEGPSILRIQQVVRGDSAAYFCASSNQWVRANYGYTFGSGTRLTVV.